A selection of T cell receptor beta chains follows, all from one sample in a study of tumor and adjacent non-tumor tissue in lung cancer. MiXCR was run by TCRdb on the multiplex PCR reads, yielding one entry per CDR3 protein. There are approximately 66,000 distinct CDR3 sequences in the sample; over 60% occur only once, and less than 35% lies in the top ten. Material: distant non-tumor lung tissue. These receptors originate from a man aged 65-85 years with non-small cell lung cancer. Both conserved end residues are part of each CDR3. The D gene is left open where the match is weak. Clone sizes are given selectively: once, few, many, or a class where the clone is expanded.

TRBJ1-1	TRBV6-5	-	-	TGTGCCAGCTGTGGCAGTCGAGACACTGAAGTTTTCTTT	CASCGSRDTEVFF
TRBJ2-5	TRBV4-1	-	-	TGCGCCAGCAGCCAAGATTGGTGGTCTAGCGCGCAAGAGATCCAGTACTTC	CASSQDWWSSAQEIQYF
TRBJ1-5	TRBV4-1	-	-	TGCGCCAGCAGCCAAGAATGGACGTCCCTTCGTCAGACCCAGCATTTT	CASSQEWTSLRQTQHF
TRBJ2-7	TRBV5-1	TRBD1	-	TGCGCCAGCAGCTTGGAGACAGGGCGCGAGCAGTACTTC	CASSLETGREQYF
TRBJ2-1	TRBV28	-	-	TGTGCCAGCAGTCCCCGCCTACTGACTCTGGCCCCGCAGGGACTGATATACAATGAGCAGTTCTTC	CASSPRLLTLAPQGLIYNEQFF
TRBJ2-7	TRBV20-1	-	few	TGCAGTGTTCGGACCCTGCCAACCCATTACGAGCAGTACTTC	CSVRTLPTHYEQYF
TRBJ2-1	TRBV29-1	TRBD1	-	TGCAGTGTTGATGGGACAGGGGACGAGCGGTTCTTC	CSVDGTGDERFF
TRBJ2-7	TRBV7-9	-	-	TGTGTCAGCAGCCCCCGCCTTAGCGAGCAGTACTTC	CVSSPRLSEQYF
TRBJ2-3	TRBV4-1	TRBD1	-	TGCTCCAGCAGCCAACGGGACAGGGGCACGGATACGCAGTATTTT	CSSSQRDRGTDTQYF
TRBJ2-4	TRBV11-3	-	-	TGTGCCAGTAGCATAAACGCGGGGCGAGCCAAAAACATTCAGTACTTC	CASSINAGRAKNIQYF
TRBJ2-7	TRBV6-5	-	many	TGTGCCAGCAGTTACGGGGAGGAGCAGTACTTC	CASSYGEEQYF
TRBJ1-3	TRBV30	-	many	TGTGCCTGGAGTGGTGGAAACACCATATATTTT	CAWSGGNTIYF
TRBJ1-5	TRBV7-8	-	few	TGTGCCAGCAGCTTTCGGACAGATAATAGCAGTCAGCCCCAGCATTTT	CASSFRTDNSSQPQHF
TRBJ2-1	TRBV6-1	-	-	TGTGCCAGCAGTGAAGACAGCGGTTCCTACGATGAGCAGTCCTTC	CASSEDSGSYDEQSF
TRBJ2-1	TRBV11-2	TRBD2	-	TGTGCCAGCAGCCCTTCCACTAGCGGGGCCCCACCTGAGCAGTTCTTC	CASSPSTSGAPPEQFF
TRBJ2-7	TRBV20-1	TRBD1	few	TGCAGTGCTAGAACCCGACAGGGGGCGAAAGTGATGATCTACGAGCAGTACTTC	CSARTRQGAKVMIYEQYF
TRBJ1-4	TRBV11-2	-	-	TGTGCCAGTAGCCCGTTGGGGGGTCCAAAACTGTTTTTT	CASSPLGGPKLFF
TRBJ1-1	TRBV12-3/TRBV12-4	-	few	TGTGCCAGCAGTTCAGGGGACACGAACACTGAAGCTTTCTTT	CASSSGDTNTEAFF
TRBJ2-5	TRBV7-9	-	once	TGTGCCAGCAGTAAACTCGGAGTCCCAGAGGCCCAGTACTTC	CASSKLGVPEAQYF
TRBJ2-1	TRBV5-1	-	-	TGCGCCAGCAGCTTGGACGTAGGTGGCAGACATTACTCCTACAATGAGCAGTTCTTC	CASSLDVGGRHYSYNEQFF
TRBJ2-1	TRBV4-1	TRBD1	once	TGCGCCAGCAGCCAAGGTCTGGTCCAAGGGACAGGGAGGTACAATGAACAGTTCTTC	CASSQGLVQGTGRYNEQFF
TRBJ2-2	TRBV5-1	-	-	TGTGCCAGCAGCTTGTCCAGGGAGAGAGCCTGGGAGCTGTTTTTT	CASSLSRERAWELFF
TRBJ2-7	TRBV12-3/TRBV12-4	-	medium-sized	TGTGCCAGCAGTCACGGACTTATCGAGCAGTACTTC	CASSHGLIEQYF
TRBJ2-3	TRBV7-3	TRBD2	few	TGTGCCAGCAGCCCCTCGGGACTAGCGGGGGGCCGTCGTCAGGTAGATACGCAGTATTTT	CASSPSGLAGGRRQVDTQYF
TRBJ2-7	TRBV28	-	-	TGTGCCAGCAGTTTACACGGATCCTACGAGCAGTACTTC	CASSLHGSYEQYF
TRBJ2-7	TRBV6-5	-	-	TGTGCCAGCAGTCCCCGACGGGGGGCCGTCTTCTACGAGCAGTACTTC	CASSPRRGAVFYEQYF
TRBJ2-7	TRBV11-2	TRBD1	once	TGTGCCAGCAGCTCGGGACAGGGCAAGGGCTACGAGCAGAACTTC	CASSSGQGKGYEQNF
TRBJ2-2	TRBV7-9	-	-	TGTGCCAGCGGGATGTCAGATACTAACACCTGGGAGCTGTTTTTT	CASGMSDTNTWELFF
TRBJ2-5	TRBV5-1	TRBD1	-	TGCGCCAGCAGCTCCTCTGACAGGGGCACAGAGACCCAGTACTTC	CASSSSDRGTETQYF
TRBJ2-2	TRBV6-5	-	many	TGTGCCAGCACCCCCAGCAACACGAACACCGGGGAGCTGTTTTTT	CASTPSNTNTGELFF
TRBJ2-5	TRBV7-9	TRBD2	-	TGTGCCTGGGGGGTCCAAAGCGGGATGAAGGAGACCCAGTACTTC	CAWGVQSGMKETQYF
TRBJ2-2	TRBV11-2	-	-	TGTGCCAGCAGACCAAGACACTTGAACACCGGGGAGCTATTTTTT	CASRPRHLNTGELFF